The present T cell receptor (beta chain) was sequenced within a study of control samples from healthy donors and cancer patients. The data were produced by immunoSEQ multiplex PCR, yet TCRdb's version contains in-frame clones alone and is incomplete. The table lists 130,000 or so clones, over 90% of them singletons. The CDR3 sequence is 14 residues long. The germline CDR1 and CDR2 sequences are SGHRS and YFSETQ. V was shortened by 3 bases and J by 1 base, with 10 bases between the two germline ends. The receptor's source is a man in his fifties or sixties with colorectal cancer. The sample consisted of PBMCs. V and J are TRBV5-1 and TRBJ1-1, with D unresolved. The CDR3 DNA reads as TGCGCCAGCAGCTCCGGCCCGGGGAACACTGAAGCTTTCTTT. It yields the protein CASSSGPGNTEAFF.